One sample yielded the 9 T cell receptor beta chains listed below, sequenced in a study of control samples from healthy donors and cancer patients. The assay was immunoSEQ multiplex PCR, and TCRdb's table has in-frame clones only and misses some. The sample contains about 160,000 clones, 94% of which appear only once. Sequencing input: PBMCs. These receptors all come from a man in his 60s with colorectal cancer.

The chain uses TRBV7-6 and TRBJ2-1, with a possible D match to TRBD2 (6 bases). The germline CDR1 and CDR2 sequences are SGHVS and FNYEAQ. This CDR3 spans 12 amino acids. Deletions cut 5 bases from V and 7 bases from J, with 9 bases between. The CDR3 region is CASSLLANEQFF. CDR3 DNA: TGTGCCAGCAGCCTTCTAGCGAATGAGCAGTTCTTC.

The chain recombines TRBV7-9 with TRBJ2-4; possibly TRBD1 or TRBD2 for D (5 bases each). V was shortened by 3 bases and J by 1 base, with 7 bases between the two germline ends. Germline V gene data show CDR1 as SEHNR and CDR2 as FQNEAQ (reference sequence). The CDR3 runs to 14 residues. In nucleotides, the CDR3 is TGTGCCAGCAGCTTTTGGGGGGCCAAAAACATTCAGTACTTC. This translates into CASSFWGAKNIQYF.

This chain connects TRBV6-5 to TRBJ1-1; 7 positions agree with TRBD1. This CDR3 contains 14 residues. The V and J ends lost 6 bases and 3 bases, in that order; junction bases with no gene match: 7. CDR1 and CDR2 (germline): MNHEY, SVGAGI. The CDR3 DNA sequence: TGTGCCAGCAGCCCACAGGGGAGGGACACTGAAGCTTTCTTT. Translation: CASSPQGRDTEAFF.

The chain combines TRBV5-6 with TRBJ1-2; 8 bases align to TRBD1. Germline CDR1 SGHDT, CDR2 YYEEEE. This CDR3 has 16 residues. The V segment lost 3 bases and the J segment 3 bases; nucleotides outside the gene matches: 10. The CDR3 DNA is TGTGCCAGCAGCTATTACCAGACAGGGGTGGACTATGGCTACACCTTC. Translated, it gives CASSYYQTGVDYGYTF.

The chain couples TRBV27 to TRBJ2-7; 11 positions match TRBD1. CDR1 is MNHEY and CDR2 is SMNVEV in the germline V gene (reference sequence). Losses at the gene ends were 6 bases for V and 5 bases for J; bases not matched to a gene: 12. This CDR3 spans 16 amino acids. Here the CDR3 DNA reads TGTGCCAGCAGCCTCCGGACAGGGGGCGCAGTCAACGAGCAGTACTTC. This encodes CASSLRTGGAVNEQYF.

This clone was counted once. V usage is TRBV9 and J usage is TRBJ2-2; D may match TRBD1 or TRBD2 (7 bases each). Germline values: CDR1 SGDLS, CDR2 YYNGEE. The CDR3 sequence is 14 residues long. Trimming shortened V by 7 bases and J by 3 bases, and 13 bases separated the two germline ends. The CDR3 sequence is CASGRGPDTGELFF. As DNA, the CDR3 is TGTGCCAGCGGGAGGGGGCCTGACACCGGGGAGCTGTTTTTT. The full variable domain, with the rest looked up from reference TRBV9 and TRBJ2-2, is DSGVTQTPKHLITATGQRVTLRCSPRSGDLSVYWYQQSLDQGLQFLIQYYNGEERAKGNILERFSAQQFPDLHSELNLSSLELGDSALYFCASGRGPDTGELFFGEGSRLTVL.

The rearrangement links TRBV6-2 or TRBV6-3 to TRBJ1-5; TRBD1 matches 7 bases. This CDR3 contains 14 residues. CDR1 MNHEY and CDR2 SVGEGT come from the germline V gene. J was trimmed by 4 bases and V by 5 bases; bases with no gene match: 5. CDR3 nucleotides: TGTGCCAGCAGTGCAGGGGGAGGAAATCAGCCCCAGCATTTT. Protein product: CASSAGGGNQPQHF.

The CDR3, as DNA: TGCAGTGCTGCAAATAACTATGGCTACACCTTC. It translates to CSAANNYGYTF. This chain joins TRBV20-1 and TRBJ1-2; D unresolved. Germline CDR1 is DFQATT and CDR2 is SNEGSKA (reference sequence). The CDR3 is made up of 11 amino acids. V was trimmed by 5 bases and J by 1 base, leaving 5 bases between them.

The rearrangement links TRBV24-1 to TRBJ1-2, with TRBD1 as a possible D gene (5 bases). V lost 5 bases, J lost 3 bases, and 6 bases lay in between. The CDR3 is 12 amino acids. The germline V gene has CDR1 KGHDR and CDR2 SFDVKD. Here the CDR3 DNA reads TGTGCCACCAGTGGGGGGGACTATGGCTACACCTTC. Translating gives CATSGGDYGYTF.